This T cell receptor (beta chain) was identified in a study of cytomegalovirus exposure and HLA in healthy donors. Study at large: According to later analysis, the same platform produced the 120 validation and several hundred first-cohort repertoires.

Clones were read by immunoSEQ multiplex PCR, and TCRdb kept only the in-frame ones, dropping some. This table holds 150,000 or so clones, just under 90% found once. For this clone: What it recognizes is unknown.

General study results and limits: It was reported that the classifier diagnosed cytomegalovirus status with high specificity and sensitivity in both the original and validation cohorts. In vitro assays verified that three CMV-associated chains recognized CMV antigens specifically.

The TCR was taken from a woman aged 25-40 years in good health and CMV-seropositive. The material sequenced was PBMCs.

The CDR3 spells CSVVSGGRLQETQYF. CDR3 bases: TGCAGCGTTGTTTCGGGGGGGCGACTACAAGAGACCCAGTACTTC. This chain links TRBV29-1 with TRBJ2-5, with 8 bases identical to TRBD2. Germline trimming cut 4 bases from V and 2 bases from J; bases unmatched to any gene: 9. This CDR3 is 15 amino acids long. Germline V gene lookup returns CDR1 SQVTM and CDR2 ANQGSEA.